Sequencing of this T cell receptor (beta chain) was carried out in a study of post-analysis software for immune sequencing data. Broader study findings: When patients were compared with controls, a handful of TRBV segments were more frequent, TRBV5-6, TRBV5-1 and TRBV20-1 among them. Versus controls, multiple sclerosis patients showed significantly lower diversity (normalized Chao1).

On this clonotype itself: Its cognate antigen is unknown.

V was trimmed by 7 bases and J by 1 base, leaving 10 bases between them. The CDR3 contains 13 residues. The V gene's germline CDR1 is SNHLY and CDR2 FYNNEI. TCR beta cDNA libraries had unique molecular identifiers. TCRdb analysed the PCR reads with MiXCR anew, one entry per CDR3 protein. The sample holds 350,000 to 500,000 distinct CDR3 sequences, 39% seen once. The genes are TRBV2 and TRBJ1-1, with D possibly matching TRBD1 (6 bases). The sequenced sample consisted of blood. The receptor was derived from a girl aged 2-10 years with multiple sclerosis. CDR3 residues: CASKGDWNTEAFF. In DNA form, the CDR3 reads TGTGCCAGCAAGGGGGACTGGAACACTGAAGCTTTCTTT.